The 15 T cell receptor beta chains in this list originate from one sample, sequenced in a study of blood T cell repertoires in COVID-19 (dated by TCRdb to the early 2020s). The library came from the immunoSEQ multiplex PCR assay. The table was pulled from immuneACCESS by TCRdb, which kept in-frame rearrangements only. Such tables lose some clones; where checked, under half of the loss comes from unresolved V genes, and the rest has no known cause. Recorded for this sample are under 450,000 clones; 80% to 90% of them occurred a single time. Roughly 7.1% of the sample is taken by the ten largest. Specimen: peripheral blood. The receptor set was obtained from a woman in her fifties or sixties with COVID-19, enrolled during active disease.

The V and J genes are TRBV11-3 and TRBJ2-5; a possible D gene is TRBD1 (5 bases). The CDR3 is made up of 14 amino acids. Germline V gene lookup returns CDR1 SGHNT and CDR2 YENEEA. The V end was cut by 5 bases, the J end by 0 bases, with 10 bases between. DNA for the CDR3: TGTGCCAGCAGCACCGACAGAGACCAAGAGACCCAGTACTTC. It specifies CASSTDRDQETQYF.

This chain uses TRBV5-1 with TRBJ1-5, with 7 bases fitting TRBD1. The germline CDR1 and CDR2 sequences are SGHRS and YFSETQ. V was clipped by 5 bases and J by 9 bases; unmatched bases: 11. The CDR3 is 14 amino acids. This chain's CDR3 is CASRLGQDSGPQHF. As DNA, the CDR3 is TGCGCCAGCAGATTAGGACAGGACTCAGGGCCCCAGCATTTT. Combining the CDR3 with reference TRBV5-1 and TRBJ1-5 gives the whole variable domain KAGVTQTPRYLIKTRGQQVTLSCSPISGHRSVSWYQQTPGQGLQFLFEYFSETQRNKGNFPGRFSGRQFSNSRSEMNVSTLELGDSALYLCASRLGQDSGPQHFGDGTRLSIL.

The CDR3 DNA reads as TGCGCCAGCAGCCAAGATTTCTTAGGAGACAGGGGGCCTCTGGATGGGTTCTTC. Its protein is CASSQDFLGDRGPLDGFF. The chain uses TRBV4-3 and TRBJ2-1, with 10 bases aligning to TRBD1. V shed 0 bases and J 15 bases; nucleotides not matched to a gene: 20. The CDR3 extends over 18 amino acids. In germline, CDR1 is LGHNA, CDR2 YSLEER.

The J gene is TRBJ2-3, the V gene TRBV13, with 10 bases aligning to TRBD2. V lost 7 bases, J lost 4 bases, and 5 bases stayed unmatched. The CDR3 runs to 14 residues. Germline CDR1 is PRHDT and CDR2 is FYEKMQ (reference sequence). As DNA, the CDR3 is TGTGCCAGCAATAAGCGGGGGGGCCCAGATACGCAGTATTTT. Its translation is CASNKRGGPDTQYF.

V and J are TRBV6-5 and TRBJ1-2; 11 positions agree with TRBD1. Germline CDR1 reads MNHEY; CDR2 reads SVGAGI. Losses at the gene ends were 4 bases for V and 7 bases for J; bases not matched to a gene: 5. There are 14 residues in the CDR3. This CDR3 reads CASSSGQGVGGYTF. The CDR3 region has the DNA TGTGCCAGCAGTTCGGGACAGGGGGTTGGTGGCTACACCTTC.

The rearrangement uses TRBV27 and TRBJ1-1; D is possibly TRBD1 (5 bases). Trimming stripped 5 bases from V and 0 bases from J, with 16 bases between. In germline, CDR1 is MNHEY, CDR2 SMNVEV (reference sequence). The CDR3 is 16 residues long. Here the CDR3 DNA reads TGTGCCAGCAGTCCCTCCCAACAGGCGGTGAACACTGAAGCTTTCTTT. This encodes CASSPSQQAVNTEAFF.

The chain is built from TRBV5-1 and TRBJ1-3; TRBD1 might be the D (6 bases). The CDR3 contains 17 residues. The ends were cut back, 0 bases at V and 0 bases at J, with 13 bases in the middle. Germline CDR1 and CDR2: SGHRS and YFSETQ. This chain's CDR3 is CASSLVGRGHSGNTIYF. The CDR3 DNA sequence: TGCGCCAGCAGCTTGGTAGGGCGGGGGCACTCTGGAAACACCATATATTTT.

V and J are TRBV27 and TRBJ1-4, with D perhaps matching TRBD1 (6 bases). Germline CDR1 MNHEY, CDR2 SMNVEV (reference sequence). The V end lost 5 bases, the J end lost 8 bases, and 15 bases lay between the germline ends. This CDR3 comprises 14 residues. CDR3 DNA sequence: TGTGCCAGCAGTCTGACAGGAGAGAGGGAAAAACTGTTTTTT. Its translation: CASSLTGEREKLFF.

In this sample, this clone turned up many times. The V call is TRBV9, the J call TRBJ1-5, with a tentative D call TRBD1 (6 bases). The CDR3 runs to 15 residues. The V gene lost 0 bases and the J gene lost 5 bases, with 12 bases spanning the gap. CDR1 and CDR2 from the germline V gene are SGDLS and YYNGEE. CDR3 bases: TGTGCCAGCAGCGTAGGGCAGGGGCTTCATCAGCCCCAGCATTTT. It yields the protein CASSVGQGLHQPQHF.

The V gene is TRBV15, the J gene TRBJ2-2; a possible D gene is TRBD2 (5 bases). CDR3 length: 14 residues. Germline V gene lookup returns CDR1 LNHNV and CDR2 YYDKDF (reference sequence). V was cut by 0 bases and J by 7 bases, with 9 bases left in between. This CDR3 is CATSRDHGDGELFF. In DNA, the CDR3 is TGTGCCACCAGCAGAGATCACGGGGACGGGGAGCTGTTTTTT.

This CDR3 reads CASSPGQGLNRNYGYTF. CDR3 DNA sequence: TGCGCCAGCAGCCCCGGACAGGGGCTAAACCGTAACTATGGCTACACCTTC. The chain joins TRBV5-1 to TRBJ1-2, with TRBD1 matching over 9 bases. Germline V CDR1 and CDR2: SGHRS, YFSETQ. CDR3 length: 17 amino acids. The V segment lost 4 bases and the J segment 1 base; nucleotides outside the gene matches: 11.

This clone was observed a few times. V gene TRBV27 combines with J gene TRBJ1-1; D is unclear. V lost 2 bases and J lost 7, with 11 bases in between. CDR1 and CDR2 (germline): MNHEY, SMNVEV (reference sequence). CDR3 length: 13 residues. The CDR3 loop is CASSLGLIGEAFF. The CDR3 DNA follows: TGTGCCAGCAGTTTAGGACTAATTGGTGAAGCTTTCTTT.

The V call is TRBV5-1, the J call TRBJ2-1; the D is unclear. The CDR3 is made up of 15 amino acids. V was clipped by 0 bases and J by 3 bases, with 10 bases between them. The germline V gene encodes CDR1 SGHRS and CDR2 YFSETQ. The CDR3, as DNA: TGCGCCAGCAGCTTGGCCATCGGTAACTACAATGAGCAGTTCTTC. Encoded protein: CASSLAIGNYNEQFF. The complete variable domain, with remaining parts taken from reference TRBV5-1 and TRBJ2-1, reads KAGVTQTPRYLIKTRGQQVTLSCSPISGHRSVSWYQQTPGQGLQFLFEYFSETQRNKGNFPGRFSGRQFSNSRSEMNVSTLELGDSALYLCASSLAIGNYNEQFFGPGTRLTVL.

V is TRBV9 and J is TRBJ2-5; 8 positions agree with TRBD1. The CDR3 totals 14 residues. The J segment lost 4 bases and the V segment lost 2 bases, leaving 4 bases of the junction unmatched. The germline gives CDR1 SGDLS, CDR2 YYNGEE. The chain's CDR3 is CASSVPDRGETQYF. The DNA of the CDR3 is TGTGCCAGCAGCGTGCCAGACAGGGGAGAGACCCAGTACTTC.

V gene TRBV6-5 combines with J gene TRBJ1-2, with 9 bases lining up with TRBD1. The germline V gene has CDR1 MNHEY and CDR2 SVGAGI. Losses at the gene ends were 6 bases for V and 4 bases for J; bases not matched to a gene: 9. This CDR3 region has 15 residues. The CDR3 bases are TGTGCCAGCAGCTCCTTAGGACAGGGGCGCTATGGCTACACCTTC. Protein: CASSSLGQGRYGYTF.